This record concerns one T cell receptor beta chain sequence. The target antigen is unknown. The germline V gene has CDR1 SNHLY and CDR2 FYNNEI. V gave up 6 bases and J gave up 9 bases, with 12 bases separating them. The CDR3 has 12 amino acids. This specimen comes from a study of cytomegalovirus exposure and HLA in healthy donors. In the PCR, 60 Vbeta and 13 Jbeta primers were used. Clones were sequenced by immunoSEQ multiplex PCR, and TCRdb holds only the in-frame ones, with some missing. The sample comprises approximately 150,000 clones, roughly 81% of which are singletons, and 13% rests with the top ten. Study-level results: Further analysis was carried out later, and it showed several of the most significant clusters appearing linked to common viral pathogens. The study designated roughly 160 TCR beta chains cytomegalovirus-associated. Likely technical artifact: a cluster of highly shared sequence variants. Because they were indistinguishable, some V segments, including TRBV6-2 and TRBV6-3, were excluded.

The sequenced sample was PBMCs. The receptor was isolated from a woman aged 45-59 years in good health and CMV-seronegative. The chain links TRBV2 to TRBJ2-1; D gene uncertain. The CDR3 bases are TGTGCCAGCAGGGAGACCTCTGGTGAGCAGTTCTTC. It encodes CASRETSGEQFF.